A single sample is the source of the 20 T cell receptor beta chains below, sequenced in a study of blood T cell repertoires in COVID-19. Profiling relied on immunoSEQ multiplex PCR, and the TCRdb table lists in-frame clones only, not all of them. The data hold 200,000 to 250,000 clones, with 70% to 90% observed a single time. Sequenced material: peripheral blood. The receptors originated from a man aged 18 to 30 with active or convalescent COVID-19.

The V and J genes are TRBV3-1 (or the pseudogene TRBV3-2) and TRBJ2-4; D call uncertain. Germline V gene sequence: CDR1 LGHDT, CDR2 YNNKEL (reference sequence). Between the trimmed V and J ends, which lost 1 base and 6 bases, there was a span of 13 bases. The CDR3 is 15 amino acids. Written as DNA, the CDR3 is TGTGCCAGCAGCCAAGCCTCCTTCCCAGGAAACATTCAGTACTTC. Its protein product is CASSQASFPGNIQYF.

This chain connects TRBV7-8 to TRBJ2-7; 7 bases are a match to TRBD2. V lost 0 bases to trimming and J lost 1 base; unmatched junction nucleotides: 3. The CDR3 has 15 amino acids. Germline CDR1 and CDR2: SGHVS and FQNEAQ. The CDR3 DNA follows: TGTGCCAGCAGCTTAGCCTTGCGGGGGTCCTACGAGCAGTACTTC. Translating gives CASSLALRGSYEQYF. Full variable domain (missing parts from reference TRBV7-8 and TRBJ2-7): GAGVSQSPRYKVAKRGQDVALRCDPISGHVSLFWYQQALGQGPEFLTYFQNEAQLDKSGLPSDRFFAERPEGSVSTLKIQRTQQEDSAVYLCASSLALRGSYEQYFGPGTRLTVT.

This clone appeared once. This sequence joins TRBV27 and TRBJ1-1, with D tentatively TRBD1 (5 bases). V shed 10 bases and J shed 0 bases, with 12 bases lying between them. The germline CDR1 and CDR2 sequences are MNHEY and SMNVEV (reference sequence). This CDR3 comprises 13 residues. The CDR3 protein is CATKGTVNTEAFF. The DNA for the CDR3 is TGTGCCACAAAAGGGACTGTGAACACTGAAGCTTTCTTT.

The gene calls are TRBV10-3 and TRBJ2-2; TRBD1 is a possible D gene (6 bases). The CDR3 is made up of 13 amino acids. CDR1 ENHRY and CDR2 SYGVKD come from the germline V gene. Trimming took 5 bases from V and 9 from J, leaving 13 bases between them. Written as DNA, the CDR3 is TGTGCCATCAGTCCAGGGGAATTTAGGGAGCTGTTTTTT. The encoded protein is CAISPGEFRELFF.

The rearrangement joins TRBV4-3 to TRBJ2-3; D is undetermined. V lost 5 bases to trimming and J lost 0 bases, with 12 bases between them. Germline V gene lookup returns CDR1 LGHNA and CDR2 YSLEER. This CDR3 has 15 residues. The CDR3 loop is CASSTLSRSTDTQYF. In DNA form, the CDR3 reads TGCGCCAGCAGCACGTTATCGCGCAGCACAGATACGCAGTATTTT.

The rearrangement links TRBV2 to TRBJ2-2, with D possibly being TRBD1 (5 bases). CDR1 and CDR2 (germline): SNHLY, FYNNEI. This CDR3 is built from 13 residues. Trimming cost V 1 base and J 6 bases, with 6 bases left between them. CDR3 residues: CASSEGTSGELFF. For the CDR3, the DNA is TGTGCCAGCAGTGAAGGGACATCCGGGGAGCTGTTTTTT.

The rearrangement uses TRBV3-1 (or the pseudogene TRBV3-2) and TRBJ2-7; 11 bases line up with TRBD2. CDR1 LGHDT and CDR2 YNNKEL come from the germline V gene (reference sequence). The CDR3 has 18 residues. J gave up 2 bases and V 3 bases, and 12 bases lay outside the gene matches. CDR3 region: CASSQRTSGSVFPYEQYF. Here the CDR3 DNA reads TGTGCCAGCAGCCAGAGAACTAGCGGGAGCGTCTTCCCCTACGAGCAGTACTTC.

This chain joins TRBV29-1 and TRBJ2-3; D is ambiguous. The germline V gene has CDR1 SQVTM and CDR2 ANQGSEA. The CDR3 loop spans 13 amino acids. Trimming took 3 bases from V and 2 from J, leaving 9 bases between them. In DNA, the CDR3 is TGCAGCGTTGAGAAGGAGCTCACAGATACGCAGTATTTT. This encodes CSVEKELTDTQYF.

The chain joins TRBV27 to TRBJ1-2, with 7 positions matching TRBD1. The CDR3 runs 17 residues. V shed 3 bases, J shed 1 base, and the junction held 11 bases outside the gene matches. The germline CDR1 and CDR2 sequences are MNHEY and SMNVEV (reference sequence). CDR3 region: CASSFTVPGQSNYGYTF. The CDR3 nucleotides read TGTGCCAGCAGTTTTACTGTCCCGGGACAGAGTAACTATGGCTACACCTTC.

The CDR3 bases are TGTGCCAGTAGTATAAACAGGGTTGAGCAGTTCTTC. Its translation: CASSINRVEQFF. V is TRBV19 and J is TRBJ2-1; perhaps TRBD1 as D (6 bases). The V gene's germline CDR1 is LNHDA and CDR2 SQIVND (reference sequence). Between the trimmed V and J ends, which lost 2 bases and 9 bases, there was a span of 8 bases. CDR3 length: 12 amino acids.

V usage is TRBV4-3 and J usage is TRBJ1-3; 7 bases line up with TRBD1. The CDR3 spans 17 residues. The J segment lost 3 bases and the V segment lost 0 bases, leaving 8 bases of the junction unmatched. Germline V gives CDR1 LGHNA, CDR2 YSLEER. CDR3 residues: CASSQDVKGAGGNTIYF. DNA for the CDR3: TGCGCCAGCAGCCAAGATGTTAAGGGGGCAGGTGGAAACACCATATATTTT.

The rearrangement uses TRBV19 and TRBJ1-4, with D perhaps matching TRBD1 (6 bases). Trimming took 2 bases from V and 8 from J, leaving 18 bases between them. The CDR3 is made up of 16 amino acids. From germline, CDR1 is LNHDA and CDR2 SQIVND (reference sequence). CDR3 protein: CASSIQGGGNLEKLFF. Written as DNA, the CDR3 is TGTGCCAGTAGTATACAGGGAGGGGGTAACCTGGAAAAACTGTTTTTT.

The chain joins TRBV29-1 to TRBJ2-3, with a tentative D call TRBD1 (6 bases). Germline V gives CDR1 SQVTM, CDR2 ANQGSEA. V lost 4 bases and J lost 1, with 6 bases in between. This CDR3 comprises 12 residues. DNA for the CDR3: TGCAGCGTTGGACAGGGCACAGATACGCAGTATTTT. Amino acids: CSVGQGTDTQYF.

V and J are TRBV6-5 and TRBJ1-2, with 8 positions matching TRBD1. Germline V gene sequence: CDR1 MNHEY, CDR2 SVGAGI. The CDR3 runs 15 residues. The junction had 17 bases not matched to a gene; V was cut back by 10 bases and J by 7 bases. The DNA of the CDR3 is TGTGCCACTCTCCAGGACAGGGCCGGGGTAGGTGGCTACACCTTC. This sequence encodes CATLQDRAGVGGYTF.

This chain links TRBV30 with TRBJ1-4, with TRBD1 as a possible D gene (6 bases). The V and J ends lost 5 bases and 5 bases respectively, with 9 bases between them. Germline lookup yields CDR1 GTSNPN and CDR2 SVGIG (reference sequence). This CDR3 is built from 12 residues. In DNA form, the CDR3 reads TGTGCCTGGGCGGGGACAAATGAAAAACTGTTTTTT. Translating gives CAWAGTNEKLFF.

The chain is built from TRBV6-5 and TRBJ2-7; TRBD1 agrees at 9 bases. V gave up 6 bases and J gave up 3 bases; unmatched junction bases: 9. The germline V gene has CDR1 MNHEY and CDR2 SVGAGI. The CDR3 loop spans 15 amino acids. The CDR3 nucleotides read TGTGCCAGCAGGACAATACAGGGGGCGAGCTACGAGCAGTACTTC. It yields the protein CASRTIQGASYEQYF.

V is TRBV7-9 and J is TRBJ1-3; no clear D gene. The CDR3 has 16 residues. Germline assignment: CDR1 SEHNR and CDR2 FQNEAQ (reference sequence). Trimming took 1 base from V and 1 from J, leaving 11 bases between them. This chain's CDR3 is CASSLEVRDSGNTIYF. CDR3 DNA: TGTGCCAGCAGCTTAGAGGTCCGGGATTCTGGAAACACCATATATTTT.

The genes are TRBV7-3 and TRBJ2-1; TRBD1 agrees at 9 bases. Per the germline V gene, CDR1 is SGHTA and CDR2 is FQGTGA. Germline trimming cut 4 bases from V and 6 bases from J; bases unmatched to any gene: 4. The CDR3 has 14 amino acids. The CDR3 here is CASSSTTGGNEQFF. The CDR3, as DNA: TGTGCCAGCAGCTCGACGACAGGGGGCAATGAGCAGTTCTTC.

This chain connects TRBV28 to TRBJ1-1, with D uncertain. CDR1 and CDR2 (germline): MDHEN, SYDVKM. The CDR3 extends over 14 amino acids. Trimming stripped 7 bases from V and 3 bases from J, with 15 bases between. In DNA, the CDR3 is TGTGCCAGCATCCCCGCTGGGAGTTACACTGAAGCTTTCTTT. Its translation is CASIPAGSYTEAFF.

The genes are TRBV2 and TRBJ1-1; possibly TRBD1 for D (6 bases). This CDR3 has 14 amino acids. V lost 9 bases and J lost 4, with 18 bases in between. Germline CDR1 and CDR2: SNHLY and FYNNEI. CDR3 nucleotide sequence: TGTGCCAGGAAATCGCTAGGGGGTTCCACTGAAGCTTTCTTT. This encodes CARKSLGGSTEAFF.